These 18 T cell receptor beta chains were all obtained from the same sample, sequenced in a study of blood T cell repertoires in COVID-19. Generated by immunoSEQ multiplex PCR, the TCRdb table keeps only in-frame clones and is missing some. The sample has around 63,000 clones; around 87% are singletons. What was sequenced was peripheral blood. The receptor set was obtained from a man between 60 and 75 years old with acute or convalescent COVID-19.

This clone was observed many times. J is TRBJ1-2 and V is TRBV27; no firm D call. V lost 5 bases and J 6 bases, leaving 22 bases between the germline ends. The CDR3 sequence is 16 residues long. The V gene's germline CDR1 is MNHEY and CDR2 SMNVEV (reference sequence). The chain's CDR3 is CASSPNPLRERHGYTF. Written as DNA, the CDR3 is TGTGCCAGCAGTCCAAACCCGCTCCGGGAGCGCCATGGCTACACCTTC.

The CDR3 protein is CASSRQGGDGYTF. The DNA of the CDR3 is TGTGCCAGTAGTAGACAGGGGGGGGATGGCTACACCTTC. The chain employs TRBV19 and TRBJ1-2, with 9 bases fitting TRBD1. Unmatched junction bases numbered 3, after V lost 4 bases and J lost 6 bases. Per germline, CDR1 LNHDA and CDR2 SQIVND (reference sequence). The CDR3 spans 13 residues.

The V gene is TRBV11-2, the J gene TRBJ1-1, with a weak D call TRBD1 (6 bases). The germline gives CDR1 SGHAT, CDR2 FQNNGV. The CDR3 is made up of 13 amino acids. Trimming removed 1 base from V and 10 bases from J, with 13 bases in between. CDR3 DNA: TGTGCCAGCAGCTTAGTTCGCGGGGGCCGAGCTTTCTTT. Translating it yields CASSLVRGGRAFF.

The V and J genes are TRBV5-1 and TRBJ2-7, with a tentative D call TRBD1 (7 bases). There are 14 residues in the CDR3. Germline CDR1 SGHRS, CDR2 YFSETQ. V was clipped by 6 bases and J by 7 bases, with 20 bases between them. The CDR3: CASTGGQRKMEQYF. For the CDR3, the DNA is TGCGCCAGCACAGGGGGGCAGAGGAAGATGGAGCAGTACTTC.

The V gene is TRBV13, the J gene TRBJ1-2; D unclear. The CDR3 runs to 17 residues. Germline CDR1 is PRHDT and CDR2 is FYEKMQ (reference sequence). The V gene lost 5 bases and the J gene lost 2 bases, with 21 bases spanning the gap. The CDR3 spells CASSPPIGTVLNYGYTF. The CDR3 DNA follows: TGTGCCAGCAGCCCCCCCATCGGCACAGTCCTAAACTATGGCTACACCTTC.

The V and J genes are TRBV5-1 and TRBJ2-1; a possible D gene is TRBD1 (6 bases). The CDR3 spans 16 residues. CDR1 and CDR2 from the germline V gene are SGHRS and YFSETQ. Trimming removed 4 bases from V and 2 bases from J, with 16 bases in between. CDR3 DNA sequence: TGCGCCAGCAGCCCTACTGCCAGGACAGCCTACAATGAGCAGTTCTTC. It translates to CASSPTARTAYNEQFF.

This sequence joins TRBV18 and TRBJ1-2; TRBD1 agrees at 11 bases. The trim removed 0 bases at V and 0 bases at J, leaving 0 bases unmatched. CDR1 KGHSH and CDR2 LQKENI come from the germline V gene. The CDR3 loop spans 16 amino acids. The CDR3 here is CASSPPGQGANYGYTF. The CDR3, as DNA: TGTGCCAGCTCACCACCGGGACAGGGGGCTAACTATGGCTACACCTTC. Looking up the rest from reference TRBV18 and TRBJ1-2 gives the full variable domain: NAGVMQNPRHLVRRRGQEARLRCSPMKGHSHVYWYRQLPEEGLKFMVYLQKENIIDESGMPKERFSAEFPKEGPSILRIQQVVRGDSAAYFCASSPPGQGANYGYTFGSGTRLTVV.

This rearrangement joins TRBV3-1 (or the pseudogene TRBV3-2) to TRBJ2-5, with TRBD1 matching 7 bases. Germline CDR1 reads LGHDT; CDR2 reads YNNKEL (reference sequence). The CDR3 contains 16 residues. The ends lost 4 bases at V and 4 bases at J; junction bases unmatched: 12. CDR3 DNA sequence: TGTGCCAGCAGCCGTAACGCAGGGGGAGTAGGAGAGACCCAGTACTTC. Residues: CASSRNAGGVGETQYF.

V is TRBV30 and J is TRBJ1-2; TRBD1 aligns across 9 bases. CDR3 length equals 14 residues. Trimming cost V 3 bases and J 4 bases; bases outside gene matches: 6. Germline CDR1 and CDR2: GTSNPN and SVGIG (reference sequence). CDR3 loop: CAWSAGQGPYGYTF. The DNA of the CDR3 is TGTGCCTGGAGCGCGGGACAGGGTCCCTATGGCTACACCTTC. Full variable domain (missing parts from reference TRBV30 and TRBJ1-2): SQTIHQWPATLVQPVGSPLSLECTVEGTSNPNLYWYRQAAGRGLQLLFYSVGIGQISSEVPQNLSASRPQDRQFILSSKKLLLSDSGFYLCAWSAGQGPYGYTFGSGTRLTVV.

This chain links TRBV2 with TRBJ2-3, with 15 bases aligning to TRBD2. V lost 6 bases and J lost 2; bases outside the gene matches: 3. The CDR3 covers 16 residues. CDR1 and CDR2 (germline): SNHLY, FYNNEI. DNA for the CDR3: TGTGCCAGCAGAGGGACTAGCGGGGGGTCCACAGATACGCAGTATTTT. Its translation is CASRGTSGGSTDTQYF.

V gene TRBV19 combines with J gene TRBJ1-2; 7 bases map to TRBD1. From germline, CDR1 is LNHDA and CDR2 SQIVND (reference sequence). The CDR3 covers 14 residues. J lost 4 bases, V lost 8 bases, and 10 bases had no gene match. CDR3 amino acids: CASHPGDSGYGYTF. In DNA, the CDR3 is TGTGCCAGTCATCCTGGGGACAGTGGCTATGGCTACACCTTC. The complete variable domain, with remaining parts taken from reference TRBV19 and TRBJ1-2, reads DGGITQSPKYLFRKEGQNVTLSCEQNLNHDAMYWYRQDPGQGLRLIYYSQIVNDFQKGDIAEGYSVSREKKESFPLTVTSAQKNPTAFYLCASHPGDSGYGYTFGSGTRLTVV.

The chain couples TRBV19 to TRBJ1-2; TRBD1 agrees at 11 bases. CDR1 is LNHDA, CDR2 SQIVND, per germline (reference sequence). The CDR3 has 15 amino acids. V was pared by 3 bases and J by 8 bases, with 8 bases of the junction left unmatched. The CDR3 reads CASSMAGQGAWGYTF. The CDR3 DNA reads as TGTGCCAGTAGTATGGCCGGACAGGGGGCTTGGGGCTACACCTTC.

V usage is TRBV7-2 and J usage is TRBJ1-1; D call uncertain. V lost 5 bases and J lost 1, with 8 bases in between. CDR3 length: 13 residues. Germline V gene data show CDR1 as SGHTA and CDR2 as FQGNSA. In DNA, the CDR3 is TGTGCCAGCAGCGCACAGAGGAACACTGAAGCTTTCTTT. Its translation is CASSAQRNTEAFF.

The rearrangement links TRBV7-2 to TRBJ1-5; 7 bases are a match to TRBD1. CDR3 size: 16 residues. Germline CDR1 reads SGHTA; CDR2 reads FQGNSA. With 5 bases clipped from V and 0 bases from J, the junction kept 7 bases outside the gene matches. CDR3 DNA: TGTGCCAGCAGCCTACGGGACAGCAATAGCAATCAGCCCCAGCATTTT. Translating gives CASSLRDSNSNQPQHF.

This clone was counted between two and nine times. The chain joins TRBV27 to TRBJ1-2; 8 nucleotides agree with TRBD1. After removal of 4 bases from V and 7 bases from J, the junction contained 8 bases not matched to a gene. The CDR3 is 14 amino acids. Germline V lookup: CDR1 MNHEY, CDR2 SMNVEV (reference sequence). Written as DNA, the CDR3 is TGTGCCAGCAGTTCCTACGACAGGGGTACTGGCTACACCTTC. Its protein is CASSSYDRGTGYTF.

The chain recombines TRBV4-3 with TRBJ2-1; 8 bases map to TRBD2. V was clipped by 4 bases and J by 12 bases; unmatched bases: 11. In germline, CDR1 is LGHNA, CDR2 YSLEER. This CDR3 region has 14 residues. CDR3 protein: CASSPGGETMRQFF. The CDR3 coding sequence is TGCGCCAGCAGCCCGGGGGGGGAAACAATGAGGCAGTTCTTC.

The rearrangement links TRBV19 to TRBJ2-7; no clear D. From germline, CDR1 is LNHDA and CDR2 SQIVND (reference sequence). The CDR3 sequence is 14 residues long. V shed 3 bases and J shed 2 bases, with 11 bases lying between them. CDR3 sequence reads: CASSITFGPYEQYF. The CDR3 nucleotides read TGTGCCAGTAGTATTACCTTTGGGCCCTACGAGCAGTACTTC. Supplemented by reference TRBV19 and TRBJ2-7, the full variable domain reads DGGITQSPKYLFRKEGQNVTLSCEQNLNHDAMYWYRQDPGQGLRLIYYSQIVNDFQKGDIAEGYSVSREKKESFPLTVTSAQKNPTAFYLCASSITFGPYEQYFGPGTRLTVT.

The chain uses TRBV6-6 and TRBJ2-3, with 12 bases fitting TRBD2. The germline CDR1 and CDR2 sequences are MNHNY and SVGAGI (reference sequence). This CDR3 is built from 17 residues. V dropped 5 bases and J dropped 2; count of bases not matched to a gene: 8. CDR3: CASSRLGTSGSTDTQYF. DNA of the CDR3: TGTGCCAGCAGTCGACTTGGGACTAGCGGGTCCACAGATACGCAGTATTTT.